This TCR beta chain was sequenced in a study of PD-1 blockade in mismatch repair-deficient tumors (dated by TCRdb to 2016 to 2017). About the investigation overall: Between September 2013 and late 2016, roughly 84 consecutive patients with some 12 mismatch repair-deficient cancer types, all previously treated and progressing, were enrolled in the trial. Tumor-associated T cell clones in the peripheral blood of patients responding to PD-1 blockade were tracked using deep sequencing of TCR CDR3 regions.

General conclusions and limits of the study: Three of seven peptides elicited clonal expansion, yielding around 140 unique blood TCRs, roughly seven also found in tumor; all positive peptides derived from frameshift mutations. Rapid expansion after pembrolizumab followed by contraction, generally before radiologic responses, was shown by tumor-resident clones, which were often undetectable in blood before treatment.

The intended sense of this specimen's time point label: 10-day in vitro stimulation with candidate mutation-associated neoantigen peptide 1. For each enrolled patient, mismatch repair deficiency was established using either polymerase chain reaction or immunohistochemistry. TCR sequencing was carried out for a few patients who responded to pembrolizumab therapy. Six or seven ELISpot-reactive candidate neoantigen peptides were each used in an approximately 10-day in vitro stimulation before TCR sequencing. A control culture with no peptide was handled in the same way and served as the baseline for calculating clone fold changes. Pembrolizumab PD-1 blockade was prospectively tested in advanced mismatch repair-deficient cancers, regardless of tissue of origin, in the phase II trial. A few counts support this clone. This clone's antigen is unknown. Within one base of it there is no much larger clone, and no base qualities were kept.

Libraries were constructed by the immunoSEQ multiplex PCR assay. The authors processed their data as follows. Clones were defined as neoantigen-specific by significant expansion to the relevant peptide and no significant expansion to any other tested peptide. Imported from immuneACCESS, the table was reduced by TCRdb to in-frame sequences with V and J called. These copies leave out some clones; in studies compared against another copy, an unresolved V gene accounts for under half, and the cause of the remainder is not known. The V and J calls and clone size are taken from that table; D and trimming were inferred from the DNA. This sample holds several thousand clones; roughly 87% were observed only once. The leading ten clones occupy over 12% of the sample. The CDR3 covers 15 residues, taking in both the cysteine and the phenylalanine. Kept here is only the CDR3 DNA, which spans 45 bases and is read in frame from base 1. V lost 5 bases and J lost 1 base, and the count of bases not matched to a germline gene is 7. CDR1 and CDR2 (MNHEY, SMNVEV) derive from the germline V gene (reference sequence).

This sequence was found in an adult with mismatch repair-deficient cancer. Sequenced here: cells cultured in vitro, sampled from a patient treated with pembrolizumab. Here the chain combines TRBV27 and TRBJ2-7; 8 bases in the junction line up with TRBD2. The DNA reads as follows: TGTGCCAGCAGTGAGCGGGAGTTCCCTTCCTACGAGCAGTACTTC. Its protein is CASSEREFPSYEQYF.